The 10 T cell receptor beta chains listed next were all sequenced from one sample in a study of blood T cell repertoires in COVID-19. Using immunoSEQ multiplex PCR, the repertoire was profiled, and TCRdb retains in-frame clones only, with some absent. The profile shows 120,000 to 150,000 clones, over 70% of them singletons. The sequenced sample consisted of peripheral blood. The source of these receptors is a man aged 45-65 years who had recovered from COVID-19.

The J gene is TRBJ1-5, the V gene TRBV6-1; 9 positions agree with TRBD1. V trimming: 4 bases; J trimming: 7 bases; junction bases outside the gene matches: 14. The CDR3 consists of 17 residues. Germline-derived CDR1 and CDR2 are MNHNS and SASEGT. As DNA, the CDR3 is TGTGCCAGCAGTGCCCAACCCCAGGACAGGGGATACCAGCCCCAGCATTTT. Its translation: CASSAQPQDRGYQPQHF.

This sequence joins TRBV6-5 and TRBJ1-1; D is unclear. Per the germline V gene, CDR1 is MNHEY and CDR2 is SVGAGI. This CDR3 is built from 13 residues. The germline V and J ends were trimmed by 2 bases and 5 bases, with 9 bases remaining between them. CDR3 bases: TGTGCCAGCAGTTACGCCCGGGAGACTGAAGCTTTCTTT. Amino acid sequence: CASSYARETEAFF.

Turning to this clone: One base away lies a much larger clone, so this may be a sequencing read error. The rearrangement joins TRBV7-2 to TRBJ1-1; no reliable D call. CDR3 length: 13 residues. Germline assignment: CDR1 SGHTA and CDR2 FQGNSA. Trimming cost V 5 bases and J 0 bases, with 7 bases left between them. The CDR3: CASSPQMNTEAFF. CDR3 coding DNA: TGTGCCAGCAGCCCCCAGATGAACACTGAAGCTTTCTTT.

This clone was seen a handful of times. CDR3 region: CASSLVGGGIGGETQYF. DNA of the CDR3: TGTGCCAGCAGCTTAGTAGGCGGGGGGATAGGAGGAGAGACCCAGTACTTC. The chain links TRBV7-2 to TRBJ2-5, with TRBD2 identical over 8 bases. This CDR3 spans 17 amino acids. Germline V gives CDR1 SGHTA, CDR2 FQGNSA. V trimming: 1 base; J trimming: 4 bases; junction bases outside the gene matches: 11.

The chain carries TRBV19 and TRBJ1-3, with TRBD1 as a possible D gene (5 bases). The CDR3 totals 16 residues. The germline gives CDR1 LNHDA, CDR2 SQIVND (reference sequence). Trimming stripped 5 bases from V and 1 base from J, with 15 bases between. The DNA of the CDR3 is TGTGCCAGTAGTCTTCGACAGAGACATTCTGGAAACACCATATATTTT. Its protein is CASSLRQRHSGNTIYF.

This chain connects TRBV6-6 to TRBJ2-2, with 9 bases identical to TRBD1. Germline V gene sequence: CDR1 MNHNY, CDR2 SVGAGI (reference sequence). The CDR3 consists of 15 residues. V trimming: 7 bases; J trimming: 7 bases; junction bases outside the gene matches: 10. DNA of the CDR3: TGTGCCAGCACCAGGGACAGGGAAAGGGGCGGGGAGCTGTTTTTT. Translated, it gives CASTRDRERGGELFF.

This clone was detected once. The chain employs TRBV25-1 and TRBJ2-5, with D unclear. Trimming left V 3 bases short and J 4 bases short, with 9 bases between. Per germline, CDR1 MGHDK and CDR2 SYGVNS. This CDR3 contains 13 residues. CDR3 nucleotide sequence: TGTGCCAGCAGTGAGTCCCCCTCAGAGACCCAGTACTTC. Translated: CASSESPSETQYF.

The chain employs TRBV9 and TRBJ1-3, with 7 bases identical to TRBD1. After removal of 2 bases from V and 0 bases from J, the junction contained 8 bases not matched to a gene. The CDR3 extends over 17 amino acids. Germline V CDR1 and CDR2: SGDLS, YYNGEE. CDR3 sequence (DNA): TGTGCCAGCAGCGTCGCTCCGACAGGGTCCTCTGGAAACACCATATATTTT. It yields the protein CASSVAPTGSSGNTIYF.

About this clone: One junction end does not reproduce the germline sequence, and a read error may be involved. The chain combines TRBV5-4 with TRBJ1-2, with 7 nucleotides matching TRBD1. In germline, CDR1 is SGHNT, CDR2 YYREEE (reference sequence). CDR3 size: 15 residues. CDR3 amino acids: CASSLATGRNSGYTF. CDR3 in DNA: TGTGCCAGCAGCTTGGCGACAGGGAGAAACTCTGGCTACACCTTC.

This clone was seen a few times. This chain uses TRBV9 with TRBJ2-3; the D gene is possibly TRBD1 (5 bases). Trimming took off 4 bases at V and 3 bases at J, with 15 bases between the two ends. The CDR3 sequence is 15 residues long. The germline V gene encodes CDR1 SGDLS and CDR2 YYNGEE. The CDR3 sequence: CASSIMAGSTDTQYF. In DNA form, the CDR3 reads TGTGCCAGCAGCATAATGGCAGGGTCGACAGATACGCAGTATTTT.